The clone carrying this T cell receptor beta chain has more than one count but fewer than ten. TCRdb recomputed calls from the 5' RACE reads with MiXCR, one row per CDR3 protein. The sample has 300,000 to 400,000 distinct CDR3 sequences; roughly 21% are singletons. The data stem from a study of T-cell memory formation after mild COVID-19. Sequencing input: PBMCs or a T cell subset sorted from them (not recorded which). The TCR comes from an adult woman who had mild COVID-19 (a few samples of this study predate the infection). Cell type and time point are not known.

This CDR3 reads CASSLYQGNSGANVLTF. As DNA, the CDR3 is TGTGCCAGCAGCTTGTATCAGGGGAACTCTGGGGCCAACGTCCTGACTTTC. The J gene is TRBJ2-6, the V gene TRBV5-5, with D possibly matching TRBD1 (6 bases). Trimming pared 1 base from V and 0 bases from J, leaving 11 bases between. There are 17 residues in the CDR3. The germline V gene has CDR1 SGHKS and CDR2 YYEKEE (reference sequence).